This TCR beta chain was profiled in a study of Ad26.COV2.S vaccination and SARS-CoV-2 variants. The assay was immunoSEQ multiplex PCR, and TCRdb's table has in-frame clones only and misses some. This sample has 300,000 to 350,000 clones, with 75% to 90% found just once. The sample's treatment: about 20 received Ad26.COV2.S at low or high dose, single or two shots; 5 received placebo; per-sample allocation not given. Material that was analyzed had been drawn on day 63 after the first vaccine or placebo injection. The table lists this clone with a count of one. V shed 5 bases and J shed 10 bases, with 14 bases lying between them. This CDR3 is 12 amino acids long. CDR1 and CDR2 (germline): SGHTA, FQGNSA.

This rearrangement joins TRBV7-2 to TRBJ1-2; a weak D match, TRBD1 (6 bases). The receptor's source is a person between 18 and 60 years old who received the Ad26.COV2.S COVID-19 vaccine or a placebo. Sequences were derived from peripheral blood, sampled in a trial of Ad26.COV2.S vaccine versus placebo. The CDR3 loop is CASSLETGPYTF. The DNA of the CDR3 is TGTGCCAGCAGCCTAGAGACAGGTCCCTACACCTTC.